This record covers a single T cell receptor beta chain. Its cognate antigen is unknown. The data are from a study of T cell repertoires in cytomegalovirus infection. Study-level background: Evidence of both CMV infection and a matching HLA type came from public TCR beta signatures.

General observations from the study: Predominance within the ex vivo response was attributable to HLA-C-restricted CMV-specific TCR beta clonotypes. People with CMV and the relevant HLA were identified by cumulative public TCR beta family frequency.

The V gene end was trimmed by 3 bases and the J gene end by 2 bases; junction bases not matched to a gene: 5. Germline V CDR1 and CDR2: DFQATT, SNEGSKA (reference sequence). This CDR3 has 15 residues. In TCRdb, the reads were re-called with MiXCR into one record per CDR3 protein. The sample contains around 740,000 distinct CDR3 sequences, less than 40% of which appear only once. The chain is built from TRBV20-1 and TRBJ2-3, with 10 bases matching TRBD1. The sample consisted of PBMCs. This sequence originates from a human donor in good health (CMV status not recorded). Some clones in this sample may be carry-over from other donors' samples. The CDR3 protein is CSARGTGVITDTQYF. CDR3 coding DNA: TGCAGTGCTAGGGGGACAGGGGTAATCACAGATACGCAGTATTTT.